The rows below give T cell receptor beta chains drawn from one sample of a study of T cells after yellow fever vaccination. TCRdb reprocessed the 5' RACE reads via MiXCR and lists one record per CDR3 protein. The sample contains about 240,000 distinct CDR3 sequences, 6.9% of which appear only once. The specimen was CD4+ T cells sorted from PBMCs, collected 15 days after the yellow fever booster vaccination. The receptors shown here come from a man aged 30 to 39 who received the YFV17D yellow fever vaccine. The CDR3 runs from the conserved cysteine through the conserved F or W. The order of the fields is V gene, J gene, CDR3 protein.

V gene: TRBV7-6; J gene: TRBJ1-3; CDR3 protein: CASSLEGGEVGNTIYF
V gene: TRBV27; J gene: TRBJ2-7; CDR3 protein: CASSLGLAGVWEQYF
V gene: TRBV6-5; J gene: TRBJ2-1; CDR3 protein: CASSYVLQGGNEQFF
V gene: TRBV7-2; J gene: TRBJ2-2; CDR3 protein: CASSLVSAGANTGELFF
V gene: TRBV4-3; J gene: TRBJ1-2; CDR3 protein: CASSKAGTGNGYTF
V gene: TRBV10-1; J gene: TRBJ2-2; CDR3 protein: CASSSSRVAGAGELFF
V gene: TRBV9; J gene: TRBJ1-2; CDR3 protein: CASSTGTAVGYTF
V gene: TRBV2; J gene: TRBJ2-5; CDR3 protein: CASSYQGGQETQYF
V gene: TRBV5-1; J gene: TRBJ2-3; CDR3 protein: CASGGGWGPDTQYF
V gene: TRBV7-2; J gene: TRBJ2-3; CDR3 protein: CASSWVLAGGADTQYF
V gene: TRBV25-1; J gene: TRBJ2-7; CDR3 protein: CASSDVYYEQYF
V gene: TRBV5-1; J gene: TRBJ2-1; CDR3 protein: CASSRVAGVDNEQFF
V gene: TRBV12-3/TRBV12-4; J gene: TRBJ2-3; CDR3 protein: CASSLSARSTDTQYF
V gene: TRBV4-3; J gene: TRBJ2-7; CDR3 protein: CASSQKNSRDRVYEQYF
V gene: TRBV7-2; J gene: TRBJ2-3; CDR3 protein: CASSLMAGGSTDTQYF
V gene: TRBV20-1; J gene: TRBJ2-1; CDR3 protein: CSAREPGLAVLRGEQFF
V gene: TRBV20-1; J gene: TRBJ1-2; CDR3 protein: CSAPRAGTGDGYTF
V gene: TRBV9; J gene: TRBJ2-7; CDR3 protein: CASSVEGGAYEQYF
V gene: TRBV12-3/TRBV12-4; J gene: TRBJ2-1; CDR3 protein: CASSLGRVKQFF
V gene: TRBV20-1; J gene: TRBJ2-1; CDR3 protein: CSARLDNEQFF
V gene: TRBV20-1; J gene: TRBJ2-5; CDR3 protein: CSARDEAGGLETQYF
V gene: TRBV29-1; J gene: TRBJ2-4; CDR3 protein: CSVEDTGLTPNIQYF
V gene: TRBV6-2/TRBV6-3; J gene: TRBJ2-6; CDR3 protein: CASSYRLQREALGANVLTF
V gene: TRBV29-1; J gene: TRBJ1-1; CDR3 protein: CSVKKLEAFF
V gene: TRBV5-1; J gene: TRBJ2-5; CDR3 protein: CASSLVASGEETQYF
V gene: TRBV29-1; J gene: TRBJ2-4; CDR3 protein: CSVVFFGGPGNIQYF
V gene: TRBV16; J gene: TRBJ1-2; CDR3 protein: CASSHVRQGYGYTF
V gene: TRBV20-1; J gene: TRBJ2-2; CDR3 protein: CSARVDALSTGELFF
V gene: TRBV29-1; J gene: TRBJ2-1; CDR3 protein: CSSRVSGRTSSYNEQFF
V gene: TRBV10-2; J gene: TRBJ1-3; CDR3 protein: CASRENSGNTIYF
V gene: TRBV7-9; J gene: TRBJ1-1; CDR3 protein: CASSFQGIRTTEAFF
V gene: TRBV6-6; J gene: TRBJ2-7; CDR3 protein: CASSLPMGQQYF
V gene: TRBV19; J gene: TRBJ2-1; CDR3 protein: CASSLGVAGGNNEQFF
V gene: TRBV6-5; J gene: TRBJ2-3; CDR3 protein: CASSYSRVSDTQYF
V gene: TRBV14; J gene: TRBJ2-5; CDR3 protein: CASSQDRGLAGVETQYF
V gene: TRBV27; J gene: TRBJ2-7; CDR3 protein: CASSLELAGKFEF
V gene: TRBV29-1; J gene: TRBJ1-2; CDR3 protein: CSVDAPGGNYGYTF
V gene: TRBV4-2; J gene: TRBJ1-4; CDR3 protein: CASSQGTGNVGKLFF
V gene: TRBV20-1; J gene: TRBJ1-5; CDR3 protein: CSARSSIYSNQPQHF
V gene: TRBV5-5; J gene: TRBJ1-5; CDR3 protein: CASSGQNNQPQHF
V gene: TRBV5-4; J gene: TRBJ2-7; CDR3 protein: CASSLDQGNEQYF
V gene: TRBV5-1; J gene: TRBJ1-6; CDR3 protein: CASSLLGGDNSPLHF
V gene: TRBV12-3/TRBV12-4; J gene: TRBJ1-4; CDR3 protein: CASSPRTDSNEKLFF